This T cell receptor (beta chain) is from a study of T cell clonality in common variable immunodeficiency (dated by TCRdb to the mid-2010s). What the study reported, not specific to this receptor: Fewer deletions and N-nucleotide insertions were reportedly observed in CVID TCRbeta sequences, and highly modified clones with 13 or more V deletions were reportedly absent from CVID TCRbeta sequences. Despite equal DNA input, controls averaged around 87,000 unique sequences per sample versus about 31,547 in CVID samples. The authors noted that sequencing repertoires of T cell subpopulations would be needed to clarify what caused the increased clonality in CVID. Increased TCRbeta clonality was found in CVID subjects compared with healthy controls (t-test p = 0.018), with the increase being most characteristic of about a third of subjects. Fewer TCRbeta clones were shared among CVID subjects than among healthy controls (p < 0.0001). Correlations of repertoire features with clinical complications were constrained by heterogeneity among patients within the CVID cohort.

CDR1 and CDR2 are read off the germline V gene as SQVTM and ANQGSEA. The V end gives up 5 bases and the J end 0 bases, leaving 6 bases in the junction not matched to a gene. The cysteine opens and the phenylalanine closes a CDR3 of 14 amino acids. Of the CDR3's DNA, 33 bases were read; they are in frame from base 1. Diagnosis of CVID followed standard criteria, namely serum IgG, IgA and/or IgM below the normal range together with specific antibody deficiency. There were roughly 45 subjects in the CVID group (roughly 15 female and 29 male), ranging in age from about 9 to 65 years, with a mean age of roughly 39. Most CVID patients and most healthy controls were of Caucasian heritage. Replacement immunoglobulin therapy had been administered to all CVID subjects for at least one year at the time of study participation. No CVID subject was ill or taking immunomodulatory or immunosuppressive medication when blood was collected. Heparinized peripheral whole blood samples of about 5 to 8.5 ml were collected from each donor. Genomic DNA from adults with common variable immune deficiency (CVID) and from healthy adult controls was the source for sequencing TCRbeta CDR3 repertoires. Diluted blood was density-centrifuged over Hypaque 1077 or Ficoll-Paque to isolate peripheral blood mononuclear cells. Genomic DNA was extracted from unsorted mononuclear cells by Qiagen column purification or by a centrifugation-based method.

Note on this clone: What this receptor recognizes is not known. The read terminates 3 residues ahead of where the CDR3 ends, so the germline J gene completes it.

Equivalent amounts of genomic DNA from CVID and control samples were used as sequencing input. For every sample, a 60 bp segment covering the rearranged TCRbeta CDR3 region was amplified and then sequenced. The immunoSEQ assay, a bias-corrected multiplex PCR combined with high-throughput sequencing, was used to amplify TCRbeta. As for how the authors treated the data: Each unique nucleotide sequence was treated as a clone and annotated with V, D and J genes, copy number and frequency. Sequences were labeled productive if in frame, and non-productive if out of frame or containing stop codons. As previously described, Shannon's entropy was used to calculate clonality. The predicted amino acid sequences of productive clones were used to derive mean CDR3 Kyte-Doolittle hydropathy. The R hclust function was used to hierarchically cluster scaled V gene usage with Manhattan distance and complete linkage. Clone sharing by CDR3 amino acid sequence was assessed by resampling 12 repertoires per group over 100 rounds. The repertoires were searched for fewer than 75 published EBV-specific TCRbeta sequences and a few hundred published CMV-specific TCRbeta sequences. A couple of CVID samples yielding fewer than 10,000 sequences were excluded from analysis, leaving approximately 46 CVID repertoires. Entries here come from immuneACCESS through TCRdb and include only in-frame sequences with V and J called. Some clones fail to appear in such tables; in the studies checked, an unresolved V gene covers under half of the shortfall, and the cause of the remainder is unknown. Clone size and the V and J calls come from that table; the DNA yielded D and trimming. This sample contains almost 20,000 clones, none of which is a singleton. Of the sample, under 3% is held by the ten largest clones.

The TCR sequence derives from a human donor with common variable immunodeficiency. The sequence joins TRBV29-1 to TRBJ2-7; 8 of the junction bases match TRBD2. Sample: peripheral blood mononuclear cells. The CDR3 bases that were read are TGCAGCGTTATGGCGGGAGGATCCTCCTACGAG. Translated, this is CSVMAGGSSYE. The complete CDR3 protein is CSVMAGGSSYEQYF.